This T cell receptor (beta chain) is drawn from a study of OX40 agonist ivuxolimab in advanced cancers. Across the study: The dose of intravenous ivuxolimab that patients received every 2 weeks ranged from 0.01 to 10 mg/kg.

Method: immunoSEQ multiplex PCR; TCRdb's copy keeps in-frame clones and lacks some. The sample has 50,000 to 65,000 clones, approximately 83% seen once; the top ten hold around 12%. Unmatched junction bases numbered 7, after V lost 5 bases and J lost 4 bases. Germline assignment: CDR1 SGHTA and CDR2 FQGNSA. The CDR3 covers 14 residues. The receptor's source is an adult with an advanced solid tumor such as melanoma, head and neck, liver or kidney cancer. Sequences were derived from CD4+ or CD8+ T cells sorted from blood, sampled in a trial of the OX40 agonist ivuxolimab. The chain combines TRBV7-2 with TRBJ2-7, with 8 bases that match TRBD1. CDR3 DNA: TGTGCCAGCAGCGAGACAGGGGCGAATTACGAGCAGTACTTC. Protein product: CASSETGANYEQYF.